These T cell receptor beta chains were read from a single sample in a study of T-cell reconstitution after alpha-beta-depleted transplantation in children. MiXCR, applied by TCRdb to the PCR reads, yields one record per CDR3 protein. Among under 750,000 distinct CDR3 sequences listed, under 30% were seen once. The source material was PBMCs, mostly from graft donor cells, sampled 360 days after TCRalphabeta/CD19-depleted stem cell transplant. These receptors were taken from a boy younger than two who had a stem cell transplant for acute myeloid leukemia, so the T cells may come from the graft donor. CDR3s include the opening cysteine and the closing phenylalanine or tryptophan. Each record gives: clone size, V gene, J gene, D gene, CDR3 protein, CDR3 DNA. The D gene is left open where the match is weak. Rows give clone size only sometimes, using once, few, many, or a class for an expanded clone.

>few|TRBV20-1|TRBJ1-6|.
CSAREDGRNSPLHF
TGCAGTGCTAGAGAGGACGGTCGAAATTCACCCCTCCACTTT
>few|TRBV12-3/TRBV12-4|TRBJ1-5|.
CASTQGPGARDQPQHF
TGTGCCAGCACCCAAGGCCCAGGGGCAAGGGATCAGCCCCAGCATTTT
>many|TRBV7-2|TRBJ1-5|.
CASSPSRGGNQPQHF
TGTGCCAGCAGTCCGTCGAGGGGGGGCAATCAGCCCCAGCATTTT
>few|TRBV20-1|TRBJ1-1|.
CTLDGKGMNTEAFF
TGCACCCTCGACGGGAAAGGCATGAACACTGAAGCTTTCTTT
>few|TRBV20-1|TRBJ1-2|.
CSLDGYTF
TGCAGCCTAGATGGCTACACCTTC
>.|TRBV7-2|TRBJ2-1|.
CASSFQSRSSYNEQFF
TGTGCCAGCAGCTTTCAAAGCCGGAGCTCCTACAATGAGCAGTTCTTC
>.|TRBV6-2/TRBV6-3|TRBJ2-2|.
CASSLSGQELFF
TGTGCCAGCAGTTTATCGGGACAGGAGCTGTTTTTT
>many|TRBV12-3/TRBV12-4|TRBJ2-1|.
CATRGPSNEQFF
TGTGCCACCCGGGGACCGAGCAATGAGCAGTTCTTC
>few|TRBV20-1|TRBJ1-3|.
CSARASRATGNTIYF
TGCAGTGCTAGAGCCTCGCGCGCTACTGGAAACACCATATATTTT
>many|TRBV14|TRBJ2-5|.
CASSLPTGQETQYF
TGTGCCAGCAGCCTGCCCACCGGACAAGAGACCCAGTACTTC
>many|TRBV5-6|TRBJ1-1|.
CASSYTPNTEAFF
TGTGCCAGCAGCTACACACCCAACACTGAAGCTTTCTTT
>many|TRBV12-3/TRBV12-4|TRBJ2-5|.
CASSGLSTEETQYF
TGTGCCAGCAGTGGACTATCGACGGAAGAGACCCAGTACTTC
>many|TRBV15|TRBJ2-1|.
CATSRAFGRVHNEQFF
TGTGCCACCAGCAGAGCATTCGGGAGAGTCCACAATGAGCAGTTCTTC
>.|TRBV29-1|TRBJ2-3|.
CSVVGRHTDTQYF
TGCAGCGTTGTTGGGCGGCACACAGATACGCAGTATTTT
>.|TRBV20-1|TRBJ2-4|TRBD2
CSAPKVTSQAKNIQYF
TGCAGTGCCCCTAAAGTGACTAGCCAGGCCAAAAACATTCAGTACTTC
>few|TRBV11-2|TRBJ2-1|.
CASSLDLDQQFF
TGTGCCAGCAGCCTCGACCTTGACCAGCAGTTCTTC
>few|TRBV29-1|TRBJ1-2|.
CSALLRGGYTF
TGCAGCGCACTACTGCGAGGTGGCTACACCTTC